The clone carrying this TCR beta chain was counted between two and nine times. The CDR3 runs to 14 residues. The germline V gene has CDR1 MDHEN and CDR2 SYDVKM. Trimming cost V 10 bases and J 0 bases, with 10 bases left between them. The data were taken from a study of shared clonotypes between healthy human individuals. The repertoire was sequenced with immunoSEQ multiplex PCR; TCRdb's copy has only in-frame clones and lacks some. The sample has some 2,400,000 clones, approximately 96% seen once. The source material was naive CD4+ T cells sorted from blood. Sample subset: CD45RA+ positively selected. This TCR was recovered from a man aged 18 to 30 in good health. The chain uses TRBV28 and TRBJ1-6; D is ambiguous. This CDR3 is CATRSSSYNSPLHF. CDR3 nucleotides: TGTGCCACCCGGTCGAGCTCCTATAATTCACCCCTCCACTTT.